The sequence of this TCR beta chain was determined in a study of cytomegalovirus exposure and HLA in healthy donors (dated by TCRdb to about 2017). In terms of the full investigation: In an earlier analysis of approximately 500 of the donors, 276 Gb of sequence data and 117 million unique TCR beta sequences from about 179 million T cells were reported. An early release that covered fewer than 750 HLA-typed donors contained around 330 gigabases of sequencing data and approximately 85 million unique TCR sequences. Of the roughly 410 genotyped donors, 70% to 90% were placed in the genetic ancestry cluster associated with self-reported Caucasian donors. The aim of the study was to test whether cataloging public T cell receptors could identify signatures of past pathogen exposure. The T cell repertoires of roughly 660 subjects were profiled by immunosequencing and related to cytomegalovirus serostatus. A separate validation cohort of roughly 130 different subjects was used in addition to the approximately 640-subject first cohort. High-throughput TCR immunosequencing, statistical association of individual TCRs with disease status, and machine learning were combined to predict cytomegalovirus infection status. To study patterns of TCR occurrence, a later analysis re-analyzed previously published TCR beta repertoires from hundreds of donors and added high-resolution HLA genotyping. Rather than using new phenotypic data, the later analysis identified candidate immune exposures from TCR beta sequences and from how often those sequences occurred across donors. To decide whether each TCR beta V gene segment behaved as functional or pseudogenic, an earlier analysis of some 600 of the donors relied on high-throughput TCR beta sequencing. Alongside the repertoire data, information on donor age, sex, ethnicity and CMV serostatus was compiled. A later genetic analysis used genome-wide SNP genotypes for about 60% of the 666 donors, treating that subset as a discovery cohort. Every discovery cohort repertoire had been produced on one sequencing platform. Both class I and class II loci were covered by HLA typing, at four-digit resolution. Typing coverage varied by locus: roughly 620-640 donors for A, B, C, DRB1 and DQB1; approximately 500 for DQA1; about 590 for DPA1; roughly 450 for DPB1. Because of strong linkage in the cohort, five DR-DQ haplotypes were treated as single units for association and clustering. On average, around 240,000 unique TCR beta nucleotide sequences were sequenced per donor among fewer than 500 genotyped donors of the cohort, with roughly a sixth of those sequences being non-productive.

What the research found in general, with its limitations: When HLA alleles, especially DR and DQ, strongly co-occurred, attributing TCR associations to individual alleles was difficult. The earlier analysis of 587 of the donors excluded roughly 16 rarely observed V segments, including chromosome 9 orphons, because counts were too low. A cluster of highly shared sequence variants was judged likely to be a technical artifact of the sequencing pipeline. The 87-base-pair reads could not distinguish some IMGT-functional V segments, including TRBV6-2 and TRBV6-3, so those segments were excluded. In a later analysis, the rate of TCR association differed among HLA loci, with DRB1 alleles having the most associated TCRs and HLA-C alleles having the fewest. A later analysis found that most CMV-associated TCR beta chains appeared HLA-restricted, with HLA associations seemingly driven largely by CMV exposure. Because some donors lacked HLA typing at each locus, the association tests relied only on the typed subset. Cytomegalovirus status was reported to be diagnosed by the classifier with high specificity and sensitivity in both the original and validation cohorts. In a later analysis, 16,951 TCR beta sequences were associated with specific HLA alleles at a false discovery rate of 0.05. A further reported finding was that TCR beta sequences accurately predicted the HLA-A and HLA-B alleles for most subjects in the first cohort. According to the authors, the approach could potentially be generalized to other disease states and immunological phenotypes. In a later genetic analysis, a missense DCLRE1C variant was associated with V-gene and J-gene trimming of TCR beta chains, and the association was replicated in an independent cohort. Linkage disequilibrium might explain the correlated functional status among segregating V segments, but an unknown experimental factor could not be excluded. Across donors, most TCR sequences were observed very rarely, whereas some public TCRs were present in many individuals. A total of 150 to 200 TCR beta chains were listed by the study as associated with cytomegalovirus. In vitro tests confirmed that a few of the cytomegalovirus-associated TCR beta chains recognize cytomegalovirus antigens. In an earlier analysis of around 500 of the donors, most TCR beta V segments appeared in productive rearrangements about 87% or about 30% of the time, broadly matching IMGT annotations. The presence/absence analyses assumed that sequencing depth was roughly uniform across donors, and that assumption may not be true. CMV serostatus was the only immune exposure information available for the cohort. According to a later analysis, parvovirus B19, influenza, CMV and Epstein-Barr virus appeared linked to several top co-occurrence clusters. In this cohort, only TCR beta chains were sequenced, and detectable features were limited by the absence of alpha or paired-chain data. According to a later genetic analysis, donors in an Asian-associated ancestry cluster had fewer N-insertions in productive TCRs than the roughly 700-donor mean. In a later analysis, HLA-associated TCR beta chains showed more clonal expansion and lower generation probabilities than non-associated chains that were equally common.

The cohort was made up of 500 to 800 healthy bone marrow donors. At the time of sampling, all cohort members were nominally healthy, though unrecorded immune exposures were likely present. The donor tested CMV seronegative, placing the donor among the 300 to 450 seronegative members of the cohort. Every donor gave a peripheral blood sample, and the peripheral blood mononuclear cells from that sample were used for TCR beta sequencing. Genomic DNA was extracted from the blood cell samples with the Qiagen DNeasy Blood Extraction Kit. CDR1 and CDR2 were assigned from the germline V gene (reference sequence) as MNHEY and SMNVEV. The CDR3 sequence holds 14 residues, the cysteine and phenylalanine included. Just CDR3 DNA is preserved here, 42 bases in frame from base 1. Trimming takes 5 bases off V and 5 bases off J; junction bases not matched to a gene: 5. About this clone: The specificity of this receptor is unknown. One base away there is no much larger clone; base qualities are not given.

The library was generated by the immunoSEQ multiplex PCR assay. For the multiplex PCR, a mixture combining 60 forward primers for TCR Vbeta segments and 13 reverse primers for TCR Jbeta segments was used. Amplification of the CDR3 region of rearranged TCR beta genes was performed with a multiplex PCR assay on genomic DNA. The amplified TCR beta libraries were sequenced on the Illumina HiSeq System as 87-base-pair reads. In the authors' own workflow: A later analysis tallied about 77 million unique TCR beta chains across the 666 repertoires, and some 10 million of those chains were shared by two or more donors. To remove PCR and sequencing errors, raw reads were error-corrected and collapsed into unique sequences using a nearest-neighbor algorithm that merged closely related sequences. CDR3 sequences were aligned to IMGT reference sequences to assign V, D and J gene segments. For a sequence to be retained, at least a six-nucleotide match to both a V gene segment and a J gene segment was required. Rearrangements were classified as productive when the CDR3 lacked stop codons and remained in frame with V and J, and all other rearrangements were classified as non-productive. CDR3 was defined according to IMGT convention as the region running from the second conserved V-encoded cysteine to the conserved J-encoded phenylalanine. In an earlier analysis of around 570 of the donors, sequences lacking an unambiguous match to a single V gene segment were excluded. An earlier analysis of several hundred of the donors called V segments functional above 56.7% productive rearrangements and segregating when the between-donor standard deviation exceeded 5%. To diagnose cytomegalovirus status from the catalog of TCR beta chain sequences, a statistical classification framework was built. In a later analysis, V and J genes were assigned by comparing TCR nucleotide sequences against IMGT/GENE-DB human TR gene sequences. In a later analysis, CDR3 sequences and most-parsimonious VDJ recombination scenarios were assigned using the TCRdist pipeline. In a later analysis, each TCR beta chain was defined by its CDR3 amino acid sequence together with its V-gene family, and reads without a unique V-gene family were excluded. In a later analysis, a few hundred highly shared, low-generation-probability nucleotide sequences were removed to address suspected cross-contamination and a sequencing artifact. A later analysis calculated a clonal expansion index for each public chain from normalized within-repertoire ranks of inferred template counts. A later analysis computed generation probabilities with a VDJ recombination model fitted to out-of-frame rearrangements, and checked the results against IGoR. A later analysis scored TCR-TCR, TCR-HLA and TCR-CMV co-occurrence with hypergeometric tests, applying a repertoire-size bias correction to TCR pairs. False discovery rates were estimated in a later analysis by permuting HLA or CMV assignments 20 times. In a later analysis, co-occurring TCRs were grouped with DBSCAN, and TCRdist sequence similarity was added when clustering was performed within HLA-allele-positive subsets. Repertoires with fewer than 30,000 or more than 120,000 public chains were left out of co-occurrence clustering, as were roughly five repertoires with anomalous nucleotide sharing. What TCRdb holds here is the immuneACCESS table cut down to in-frame rearrangements. Part of the clones is not present; checked against another copy, under half of the missing clones reflect an unresolved V gene, and the others are unexplained. The V and J calls and clone size are taken from that table; D and trimming were inferred from the DNA. A total of about 120,000 clones appear in this sample, more than 75% of them only once. The top ten constitute approximately 1.5% of the sample.

The material sequenced was PBMCs. Here the chain combines TRBV27 and TRBJ2-7; 11 of the junction bases match TRBD2. This sequence was found in a female donor in good health and CMV-seronegative. The encoded CDR3 is CASSPLAGADEQYF. The sequenced DNA: TGTGCCAGCAGTCCACTAGCGGGAGCTGACGAGCAGTACTTC.